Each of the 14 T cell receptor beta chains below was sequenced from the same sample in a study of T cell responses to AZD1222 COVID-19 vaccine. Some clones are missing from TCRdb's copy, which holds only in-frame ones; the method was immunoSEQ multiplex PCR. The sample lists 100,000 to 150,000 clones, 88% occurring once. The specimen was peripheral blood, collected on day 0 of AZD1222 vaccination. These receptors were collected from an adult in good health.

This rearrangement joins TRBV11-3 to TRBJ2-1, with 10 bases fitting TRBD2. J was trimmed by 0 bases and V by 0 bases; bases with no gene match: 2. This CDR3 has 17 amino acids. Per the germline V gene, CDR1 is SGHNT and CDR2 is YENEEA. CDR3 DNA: TGTGCCAGCAGCTTAGAAGCTAGCGGGAGCTCCTACAATGAGCAGTTCTTC. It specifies CASSLEASGSSYNEQFF.

CDR3 protein: CASSGGEVGLERETQYF. DNA of the CDR3: TGTGCCAGCAGTGGGGGGGAAGTAGGATTGGAGCGAGAGACCCAGTACTTC. V gene TRBV25-1 combines with J gene TRBJ2-5; possibly TRBD2 for D (6 bases). Germline CDR1 is MGHDK and CDR2 is SYGVNS. This CDR3 has 17 amino acids. V was trimmed by 4 bases and J by 4 bases, leaving 22 bases between them.

The CDR3 sequence: CASSAGGSNQPQHF. As DNA, the CDR3 is TGTGCCAGCAGCGCAGGGGGAAGCAATCAGCCCCAGCATTTT. The rearrangement joins TRBV28 to TRBJ1-5; 7 nucleotides agree with TRBD1. CDR3 length: 14 residues. V lost 6 bases to trimming and J lost 1 base; unmatched junction nucleotides: 3. CDR1 and CDR2 (germline): MDHEN, SYDVKM.

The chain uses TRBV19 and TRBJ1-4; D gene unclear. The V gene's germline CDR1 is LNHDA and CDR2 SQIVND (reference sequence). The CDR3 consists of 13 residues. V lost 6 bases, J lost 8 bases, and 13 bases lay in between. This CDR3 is CASRDSKGEKLFF. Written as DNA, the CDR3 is TGTGCCAGTAGGGATTCCAAAGGGGAAAAACTGTTTTTT.

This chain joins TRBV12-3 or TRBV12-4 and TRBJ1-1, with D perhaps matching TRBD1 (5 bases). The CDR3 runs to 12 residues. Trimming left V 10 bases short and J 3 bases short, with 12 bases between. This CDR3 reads CAKDKSDTEAFF. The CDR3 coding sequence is TGTGCCAAGGACAAATCCGACACTGAAGCTTTCTTT.

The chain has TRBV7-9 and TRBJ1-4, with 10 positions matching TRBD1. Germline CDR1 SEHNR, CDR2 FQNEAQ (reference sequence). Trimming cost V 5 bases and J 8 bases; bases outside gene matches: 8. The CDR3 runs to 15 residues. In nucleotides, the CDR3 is TGTGCCAGCAGCCCTCGACAGGGGGCAGGAGAAAAACTGTTTTTT. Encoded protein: CASSPRQGAGEKLFF.

The CDR3 here is CAWSVGTSATDTQYF. The CDR3 nucleotides are TGTGCCTGGAGTGTAGGGACTAGCGCCACAGATACGCAGTATTTT. The chain carries TRBV30 and TRBJ2-3, with 10 bases identical to TRBD2. V shed 0 bases, J shed 2 bases, and the junction held 2 bases outside the gene matches. Germline V gene lookup returns CDR1 GTSNPN and CDR2 SVGIG (reference sequence). The CDR3 covers 15 residues.

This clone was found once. DNA of the CDR3: TGTGCCAGCGGGCTACGGGGAGGCACAGATACGCAGTATTTT. Translated, it gives CASGLRGGTDTQYF. The V call is TRBV2, the J call TRBJ2-3, with a possible D match to TRBD2 (5 bases). This CDR3 is 14 amino acids long. V lost 8 bases and J lost 1, with 13 bases in between. The V gene's germline CDR1 is SNHLY and CDR2 FYNNEI.

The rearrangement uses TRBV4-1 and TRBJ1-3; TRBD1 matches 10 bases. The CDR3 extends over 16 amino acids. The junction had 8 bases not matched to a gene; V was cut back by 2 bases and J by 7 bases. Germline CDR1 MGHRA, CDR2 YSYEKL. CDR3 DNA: TGCGCCAGCAGCCAAACCCCGGGACAGGGGAGGAACACCATATATTTT. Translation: CASSQTPGQGRNTIYF.

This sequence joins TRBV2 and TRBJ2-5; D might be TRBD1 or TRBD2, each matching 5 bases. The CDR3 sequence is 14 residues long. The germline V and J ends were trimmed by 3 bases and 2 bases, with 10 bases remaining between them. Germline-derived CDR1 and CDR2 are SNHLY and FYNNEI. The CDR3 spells CASSDPGAQETQYF. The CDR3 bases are TGTGCCAGCAGTGACCCCGGGGCTCAAGAGACCCAGTACTTC.

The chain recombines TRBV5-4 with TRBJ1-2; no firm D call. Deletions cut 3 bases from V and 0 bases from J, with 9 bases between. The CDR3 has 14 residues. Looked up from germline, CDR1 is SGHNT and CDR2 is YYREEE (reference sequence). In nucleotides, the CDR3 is TGTGCCAGCAGCTCGTACGGAGCTAACTATGGCTACACCTTC. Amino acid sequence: CASSSYGANYGYTF.

In DNA, the CDR3 is TGTGCCAGCAGGCAGACAGGGGCGGCTGGGGCTTTCTTT. Its protein product is CASRQTGAAGAFF. V is TRBV6-5 and J is TRBJ1-1; 8 nucleotides match TRBD1. The germline gives CDR1 MNHEY, CDR2 SVGAGI. This CDR3 is 13 amino acids long. V shed 6 bases, J shed 11 bases, and the junction held 11 bases outside the gene matches.

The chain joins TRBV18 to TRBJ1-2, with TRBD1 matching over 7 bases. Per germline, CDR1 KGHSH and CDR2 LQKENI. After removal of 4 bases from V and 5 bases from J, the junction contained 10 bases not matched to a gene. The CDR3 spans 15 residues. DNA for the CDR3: TGTGCCAGCTCACAAGACAGGGCCGGGCTTTATGGCTACACCTTC. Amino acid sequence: CASSQDRAGLYGYTF.

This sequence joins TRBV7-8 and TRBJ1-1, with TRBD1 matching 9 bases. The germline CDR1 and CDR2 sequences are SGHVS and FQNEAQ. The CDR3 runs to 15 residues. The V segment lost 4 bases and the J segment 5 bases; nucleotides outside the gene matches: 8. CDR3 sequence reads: CASSSRTGEGTEAFF. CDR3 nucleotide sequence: TGTGCCAGCAGCTCCCGGACAGGGGAGGGTACTGAAGCTTTCTTT.